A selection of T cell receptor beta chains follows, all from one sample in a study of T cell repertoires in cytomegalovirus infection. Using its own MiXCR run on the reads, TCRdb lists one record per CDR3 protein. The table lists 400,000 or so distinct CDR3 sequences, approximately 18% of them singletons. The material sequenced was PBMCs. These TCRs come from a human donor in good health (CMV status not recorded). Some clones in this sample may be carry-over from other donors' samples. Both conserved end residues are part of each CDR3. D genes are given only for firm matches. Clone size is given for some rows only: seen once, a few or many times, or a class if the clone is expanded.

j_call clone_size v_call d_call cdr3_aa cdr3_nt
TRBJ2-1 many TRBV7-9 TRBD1 CASSLEGASGYEQFF TGTGCCAGCAGCTTAGAGGGGGCATCCGGCTATGAGCAGTTCTTC
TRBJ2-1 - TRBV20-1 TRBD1 CSARDPGQASYNEQFF TGCAGTGCTAGAGATCCGGGACAGGCTTCGTACAATGAGCAGTTCTTC
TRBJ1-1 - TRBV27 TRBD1 CASSSLFTGGEAFF TGTGCCAGCAGTTCCCTATTTACAGGGGGTGAAGCTTTCTTT
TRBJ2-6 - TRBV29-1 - CSVEGSTSGANVLTF TGCAGCGTTGAAGGTTCAACCTCTGGGGCCAACGTCCTGACTTTC
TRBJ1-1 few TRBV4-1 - CASSQPPGHLNTEAFF TGCGCCAGCAGCCAACCCCCGGGACACCTAAACACTGAAGCTTTCTTT
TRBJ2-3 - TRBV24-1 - CATSDSFASTDTQYF TGTGCCACCAGTGATTCTTTTGCAAGCACAGATACGCAGTATTTT
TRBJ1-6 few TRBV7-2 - CASSLAYQGSPLHF TGTGCCAGCAGCTTAGCCTATCAGGGTTCACCCCTCCACTTT
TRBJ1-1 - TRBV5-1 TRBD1 CASSFGQVDTEAFF TGCGCCAGCAGCTTCGGACAGGTCGACACTGAAGCTTTCTTT
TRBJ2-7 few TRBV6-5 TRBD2 CASSGLAGVRSYEQYF TGTGCCAGCAGCGGACTAGCGGGGGTTCGCTCCTACGAGCAGTACTTC
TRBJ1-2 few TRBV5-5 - CASSTPGGSYGYTF TGTGCCAGCAGCACCCCCGGGGGCAGCTATGGCTACACCTTC
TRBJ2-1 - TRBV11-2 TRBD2 CASSWASGYNEQFF TGTGCCAGCAGCTGGGCTAGCGGATACAATGAGCAGTTCTTC
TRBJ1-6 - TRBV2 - CASSDARSYNSPLHF TGTGCCAGCAGTGACGCCCGGAGCTATAATTCACCCCTCCACTTT
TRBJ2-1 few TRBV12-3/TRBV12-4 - CASSTPGRVINEQFF TGTGCCAGCAGCACACCGGGACGGGTTATTAATGAGCAGTTCTTC
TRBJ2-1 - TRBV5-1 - CASSLGGTLDNEQFF TGCGCCAGCAGCTTGGGGGGGACCCTTGACAATGAGCAGTTCTTC
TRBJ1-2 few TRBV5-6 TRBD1 CASSYIRDRAYGYTF TGTGCCAGCAGCTATATACGGGACAGGGCTTATGGCTACACCTTC
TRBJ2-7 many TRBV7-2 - CASSRPGAREYF TGTGCCAGCAGCCGCCCTGGGGCGCGGGAGTACTTC
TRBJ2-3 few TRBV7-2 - CASSFLEVDTQYF TGTGCCAGCAGCTTTCTCGAAGTGGATACGCAGTATTTT
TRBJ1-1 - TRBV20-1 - CSARIPATNTEAFF TGCAGTGCTAGAATACCAGCGACGAACACTGAAGCTTTCTTT
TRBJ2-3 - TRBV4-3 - CASSPGDDVGSTDTQYF TGCGCCAGCAGCCCTGGGGACGACGTGGGGAGCACAGATACGCAGTATTTT
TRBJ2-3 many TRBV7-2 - CASSPGVRGDTQYF TGTGCCAGCAGCCCCGGGGTCCGAGGGGATACGCAGTATTTT
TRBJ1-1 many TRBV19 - CASSPVGNTEAFF TGTGCCAGTAGTCCTGTGGGGAACACTGAAGCTTTCTTT
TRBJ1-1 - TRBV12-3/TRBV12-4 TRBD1 CASSTDRERTEAFF TGTGCCAGCAGTACTGACAGGGAGAGAACTGAAGCTTTCTTT
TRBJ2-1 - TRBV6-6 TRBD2 CASSYLSGGPSNEQFF TGTGCCAGCAGTTACTTGAGCGGGGGGCCTTCCAATGAGCAGTTCTTC
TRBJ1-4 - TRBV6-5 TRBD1 CASSYGGQGLREKLFF TGTGCCAGCAGCTACGGCGGACAGGGGTTGAGAGAAAAACTGTTTTTT
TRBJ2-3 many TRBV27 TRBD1 CASSQRGHTQYF TGTGCCAGCAGCCAGAGGGGGCATACGCAGTATTTT
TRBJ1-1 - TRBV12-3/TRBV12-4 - CASATQGNAEAFF TGTGCCAGCGCAACACAGGGAAACGCTGAAGCTTTCTTT
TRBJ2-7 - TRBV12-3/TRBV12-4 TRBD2 CASTKRGVSYEQYF TGTGCCAGCACAAAGCGGGGGGTCTCCTACGAGCAGTACTTC
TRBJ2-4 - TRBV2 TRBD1 CASSGTRGLNIQYF TGTGCCAGCAGTGGTACGAGGGGGCTCAACATTCAGTACTTC
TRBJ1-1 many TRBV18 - CASSRSGDNTEAFF TGTGCCAGCTCACGTTCGGGGGATAACACTGAAGCTTTCTTT
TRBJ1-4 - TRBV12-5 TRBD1 CASGWTGTDNEKLFF TGTGCTAGTGGTTGGACCGGGACAGATAATGAAAAACTGTTTTTT
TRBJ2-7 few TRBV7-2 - CASSRWTDTSEQYF TGTGCCAGCAGCCGCTGGACTGATACTTCCGAGCAGTACTTC
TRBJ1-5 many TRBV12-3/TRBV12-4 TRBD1 CASSFIPGQGGQPQHF TGTGCCAGCAGTTTTATACCGGGACAGGGGGGTCAGCCCCAGCATTTT
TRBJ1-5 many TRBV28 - CASSTGRSNQPQHF TGTGCCAGCAGCACAGGGAGGAGCAATCAGCCCCAGCATTTT
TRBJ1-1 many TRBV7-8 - CASSHVTAKDTEAFF TGTGCCAGCAGCCACGTCACGGCGAAGGACACTGAAGCTTTCTTT
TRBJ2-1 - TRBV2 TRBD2 CASRRLAAMDEQFF TGTGCCAGCAGAAGACTAGCGGCGATGGATGAGCAGTTCTTC
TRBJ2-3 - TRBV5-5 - CASGGGSDTQYF TGTGCCAGCGGAGGAGGGTCAGATACGCAGTATTTT
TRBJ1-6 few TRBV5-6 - CASSLIQGSSYNSPLHF TGTGCCAGCAGCCTAATCCAGGGTTCGTCCTATAATTCACCCCTCCACTTT
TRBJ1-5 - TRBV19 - CASSIGQGDQPQHF TGTGCCAGTAGTATTGGGCAGGGAGATCAGCCCCAGCATTTT
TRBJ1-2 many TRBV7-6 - CASSSDGVYGYTF TGTGCCAGCAGTAGTGATGGGGTCTATGGCTACACCTTC
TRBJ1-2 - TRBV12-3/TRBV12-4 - CASSFSGRLNYGYTF TGTGCCAGCAGTTTTAGCGGGCGGCTTAACTATGGCTACACCTTC